The clone carrying this T cell receptor beta chain occurred a few times. The antigen is unknown. TCRdb processed the reads anew with MiXCR; each CDR3 protein has one entry. The sample consists of roughly 860,000 distinct CDR3 sequences, less than 35% of them appearing once. The V gene lost 3 bases and the J gene lost 6 bases, with 23 bases spanning the gap. The CDR3 is 17 residues long. The germline V gene has CDR1 LNHDA and CDR2 SQIVND (reference sequence). The record originates from a study of T cell repertoires in cytomegalovirus infection. Findings of the study overall: HLA-C-restricted CMV-specific TCR beta clonotypes were dominant in the ex vivo response.

The sample here was cultured CD8+ T cells from PBMCs, taken from culture after CMV antigen stimulation. The chain recombines TRBV19 with TRBJ1-2; D perhaps matches TRBD1 (6 bases). The TCR comes from a human donor in good health (CMV status not recorded). Some clones in this sample may be carry-over from other donors' samples. CDR3 residues: CASSIQTQYTGRDGYTF. The CDR3 DNA reads TGTGCCAGTAGTATTCAAACCCAATATACAGGGAGGGATGGCTACACCTTC. The whole variable domain, filled in from reference TRBV19 and TRBJ1-2, reads DGGITQSPKYLFRKEGQNVTLSCEQNLNHDAMYWYRQDPGQGLRLIYYSQIVNDFQKGDIAEGYSVSREKKESFPLTVTSAQKNPTAFYLCASSIQTQYTGRDGYTFGSGTRLTVV.